A selection of T cell receptor beta chains follows, all from one sample in a study of T cell clonotyping in hematopoietic cell transplantation. Repertoires were generated with immunoSEQ multiplex PCR, while TCRdb's copy carries only in-frame clones and drops some. The data show fewer than 25,000 clones, roughly 80% seen once. Sequencing input: peripheral blood mononuclear cells. These receptors all come from a man in his sixties in good health. Some clones in this sample may be carry-over from other donors' samples. Both conserved end residues are trimmed from each CDR3. Clone size is given for some rows only: seen once, a few or many times, or a class if the clone is expanded.

11	TRBV7-6	few	ASSLSENQPQH
11	TRBV29-1	.	SALKGQGARQY
16	TRBV13	.	ASSFFRLGREGNNEQY
14	TRBV5-1	.	ASSLGGRLSTDTQY
14	TRBV25-1	once	ASSEFGGWGGETQY
9	TRBV30	.	AWSLGYGYT
9	TRBV27	once	ASGDDYEQY
14	TRBV27	.	ASSFRGPSSGNTIY
14	TRBV9	once	ASSEPPGGGNGGYT
14	TRBV5-6	.	ASTSGIAARGDTQY
9	TRBV20-1	few	SARPQETQY
12	TRBV6-1	once	ASSDGQGAYEQY
15	TRBV28	once	ASSLGRDRGYNEKLF
12	TRBV7-3	.	ASSPSGGNNEQF
13	TRBV30	once	AWSLGAGRVSEAF
9	TRBV5-8	.	ASSRLFEQY
11	TRBV30	few	ALQGATNEKLF
13	TRBV30	.	AWSVEPRGNSPLH
11	TRBV11-2	.	ASSRDNYYEQY
12	TRBV4-3	few	ASSTKTGNTEAF
12	TRBV7-9	once	ASSPQSGGYEQY
12	TRBV19	once	ATLDGRGNQPQH
11	TRBV9	.	ASSVGSTDTQY
12	TRBV27	.	ASRPTTGIYGYT
11	TRBV7-9	few	ASSFLGNTRTY
16	TRBV30	few	AWSVSAPRDLSQETQY
11	TRBV19	.	ASYGGRGTEAF
12	TRBV7-3	.	ASSLTGDDYGYT
14	TRBV13	few	ASSPPGTDSYNEQF
12	TRBV6-5	.	ASSPRQGARGYT
11	TRBV9	few	ASSVGTANIQY
14	TRBV5-1	few	ASSQIGQGVANTIY
16	TRBV25-1	.	ASSGITGGKAGANVLT
12	TRBV7-9	.	ASTEGTGANVLT
14	TRBV7-2	.	ASSRVGAGGHYGYT
11	TRBV6-5	few	AIRGPLGYGYT
12	TRBV13	once	ASSLGVAKNIQY
13	TRBV19	.	ASTSRTGSSYEQY
14	TRBV4-1	.	ASSLIEGQGTYEQY
12	TRBV7-8	.	ASSLLGGREKLF
10	TRBV4-1	.	ASSEVNTEAF
11	TRBV5-6	few	ASSPISTDTQY
9	TRBV29-1	.	SVDGLYEQY
13	TRBV27	.	ASSLASRMLNEQF
13	TRBV28	.	ASTFSGGDTYEQY
13	TRBV6-6	.	ASSYSTQGQETQY
11	TRBV6-1	.	ASSESGVNEQY
13	TRBV7-2	medium-sized	ASSLREARDSPLH
13	TRBV29-1	few	SVGTSGSSTNEQF